This TCR beta chain derives from a study of T cells in Graves' hyperthyroidism and ophthalmopathy. Findings of the study overall: Before onset, ophthalmopathy was predicted by the model a median about six months earlier.

To note about this clonotype: The antigen is undetermined.

The CDR3 loop spans 16 amino acids. Germline-derived CDR1 and CDR2 are MNHNS and SASEGT. V gave up 5 bases and J gave up 1 base; unmatched junction bases: 9. The investigators amplified TCR beta CDR3 regions from RNA transcripts. An initial round of RT-PCR targeting the TCR CDR3 relied on the HTBI primer set. TCRdb recomputed calls from the multiplex PCR reads with MiXCR, one row per CDR3 protein. This table holds hundreds of thousands of distinct CDR3 sequences, roughly 13% found once. Hyperthyroidism was newly diagnosed in patients aged 18 to 65 (duration under 2 months). Uncontrolled infection, other autoimmune disease, pregnancy or lactation barred patients from enrollment.

This receptor was identified in a woman in her thirties with Graves' hyperthyroidism that later progressed to Graves' ophthalmopathy. V gene TRBV6-1 combines with J gene TRBJ2-7; 9 nucleotides line up with TRBD1. Sequencing was done on a sample of blood. The CDR3 DNA is TGTGCCAGCAGTCGAACCGGGACAGGGTGGTCCTACGAGCAGTACTTC. It yields the protein CASSRTGTGWSYEQYF.